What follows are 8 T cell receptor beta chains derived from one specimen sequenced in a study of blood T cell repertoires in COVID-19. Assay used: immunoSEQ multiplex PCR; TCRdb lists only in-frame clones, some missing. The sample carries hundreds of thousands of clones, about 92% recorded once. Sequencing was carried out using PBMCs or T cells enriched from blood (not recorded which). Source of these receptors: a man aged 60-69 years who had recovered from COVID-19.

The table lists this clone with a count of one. The CDR3 reads CASSDRQGTEAFF. The CDR3 DNA is TGTGCCAGCAGCGACAGACAGGGCACTGAAGCTTTCTTT. This sequence joins TRBV7-2 and TRBJ1-1; 7 bases align to TRBD1. The junction had 4 bases not matched to a gene; V was cut back by 5 bases and J by 4 bases. CDR1 and CDR2 from the germline V gene are SGHTA and FQGNSA. This CDR3 is 13 amino acids long.

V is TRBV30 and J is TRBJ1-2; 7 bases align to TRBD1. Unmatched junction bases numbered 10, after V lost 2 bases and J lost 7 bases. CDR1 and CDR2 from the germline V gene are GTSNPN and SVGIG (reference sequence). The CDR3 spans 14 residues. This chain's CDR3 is CAWSPGGSRAGYTF. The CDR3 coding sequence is TGTGCCTGGAGTCCAGGGGGGAGCAGGGCTGGCTACACCTTC.

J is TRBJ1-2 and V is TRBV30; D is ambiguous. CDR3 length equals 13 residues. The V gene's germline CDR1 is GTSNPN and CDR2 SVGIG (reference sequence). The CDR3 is CAYSWSTNYGYTF. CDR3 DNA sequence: TGTGCTTATAGTTGGAGTACTAACTATGGCTACACCTTC.

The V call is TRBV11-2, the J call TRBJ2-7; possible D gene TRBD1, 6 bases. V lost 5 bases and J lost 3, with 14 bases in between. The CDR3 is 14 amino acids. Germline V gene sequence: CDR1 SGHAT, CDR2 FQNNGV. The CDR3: CASSVKGHSYEQYF. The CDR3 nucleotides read TGTGCCAGCAGCGTCAAGGGACATAGCTACGAGCAGTACTTC. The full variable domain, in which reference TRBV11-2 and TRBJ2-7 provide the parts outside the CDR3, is EAGVAQSPRYKIIEKRQSVAFWCNPISGHATLYWYQQILGQGPKLLIQFQNNGVVDDSQLPKDRFSAERLKGVDSTLKIQPAKLEDSAVYLCASSVKGHSYEQYFGPGTRLTVT.

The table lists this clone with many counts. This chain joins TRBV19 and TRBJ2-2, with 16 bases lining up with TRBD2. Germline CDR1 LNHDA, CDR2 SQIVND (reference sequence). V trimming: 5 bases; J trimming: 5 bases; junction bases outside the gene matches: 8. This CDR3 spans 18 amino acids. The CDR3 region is CASSAGLAGGPWTGELFF. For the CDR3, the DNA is TGTGCCAGTAGTGCGGGACTAGCGGGAGGGCCATGGACCGGGGAGCTGTTTTTT.

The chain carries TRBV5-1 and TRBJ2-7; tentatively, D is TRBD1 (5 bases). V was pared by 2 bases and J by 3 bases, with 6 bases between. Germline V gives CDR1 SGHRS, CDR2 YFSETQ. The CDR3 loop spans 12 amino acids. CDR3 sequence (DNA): TGCGCCAGCAGCTTTACAGGCTACGAGCAGTACTTC. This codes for CASSFTGYEQYF.

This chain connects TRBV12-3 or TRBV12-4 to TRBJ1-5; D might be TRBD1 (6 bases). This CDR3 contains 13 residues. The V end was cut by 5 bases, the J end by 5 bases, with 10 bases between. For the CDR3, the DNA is TGTGCCAGCAGTCGAAACAGGGATCAGCCCCAGCATTTT. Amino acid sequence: CASSRNRDQPQHF.

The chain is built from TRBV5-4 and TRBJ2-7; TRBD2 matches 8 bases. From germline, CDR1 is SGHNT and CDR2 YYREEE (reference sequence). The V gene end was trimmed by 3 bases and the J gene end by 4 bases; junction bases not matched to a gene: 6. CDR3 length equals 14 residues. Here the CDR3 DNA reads TGTGCCAGCAGCTCTGGCGGGAGGAGGTACGAGCAGTACTTC. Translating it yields CASSSGGRRYEQYF.